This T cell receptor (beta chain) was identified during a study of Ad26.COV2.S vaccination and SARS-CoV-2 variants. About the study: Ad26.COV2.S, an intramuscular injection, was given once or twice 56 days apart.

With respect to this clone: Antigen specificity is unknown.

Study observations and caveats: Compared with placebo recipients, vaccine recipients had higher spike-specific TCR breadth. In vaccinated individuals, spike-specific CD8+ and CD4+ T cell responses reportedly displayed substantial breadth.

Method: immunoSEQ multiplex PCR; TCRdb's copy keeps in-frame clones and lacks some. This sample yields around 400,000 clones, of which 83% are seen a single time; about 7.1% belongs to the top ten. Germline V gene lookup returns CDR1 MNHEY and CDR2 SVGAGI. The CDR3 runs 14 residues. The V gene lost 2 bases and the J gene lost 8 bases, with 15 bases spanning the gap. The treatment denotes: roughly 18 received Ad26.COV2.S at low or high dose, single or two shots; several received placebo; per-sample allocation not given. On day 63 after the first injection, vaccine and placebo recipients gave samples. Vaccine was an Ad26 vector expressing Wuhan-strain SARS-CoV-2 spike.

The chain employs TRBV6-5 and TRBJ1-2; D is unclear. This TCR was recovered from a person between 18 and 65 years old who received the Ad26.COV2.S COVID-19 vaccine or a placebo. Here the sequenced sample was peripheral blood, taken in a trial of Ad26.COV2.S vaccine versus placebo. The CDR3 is CASSYRPQQLGYTF. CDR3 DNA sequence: TGTGCCAGCAGTTACCGTCCCCAGCAGCTAGGCTACACCTTC.